Listed below are T cell receptor beta chains from one sample, sequenced in a study of response to subunit inactivated influenza vaccine. One entry per CDR3 protein, called by TCRdb with MiXCR from the RT-PCR reads. Of fewer than 400,000 distinct CDR3 sequences listed, 20% to 25% are singletons. Source: PBMCs from blood, taken roughly 20 months after vaccination. The receptors were gathered from a man in his fifties or sixties who received an inactivated influenza vaccine. Both conserved end residues are part of each CDR3. Each record gives: J gene, clone size, V gene, CDR3 protein. The listing skips clone size in some rows; elsewhere it reads once, few, many or a size class.

TRBJ2-3,few,TRBV18,CASSPVPGRPADTQYF
TRBJ2-5,once,TRBV7-9,CASSLDWTGQETQYF
TRBJ2-2,few,TRBV12-3/TRBV12-4,CASSPGLAGLPGELFF
TRBJ1-2,.,TRBV20-1,CSARDTGRLSNYGYTF
TRBJ1-2,.,TRBV11-2,CASRPGRGLYYGYTF
TRBJ1-4,.,TRBV12-3/TRBV12-4,CASSPRQELNEKLFF
TRBJ1-4,.,TRBV5-5,CASNPGWGDNEKLFF
TRBJ2-7,once,TRBV14,CASSPGPQRTYEQYF
TRBJ1-1,few,TRBV12-3/TRBV12-4,CASSLSFRGAEAFF
TRBJ1-1,few,TRBV6-5,CASSYSLRPMATEAFF
TRBJ1-5,many,TRBV7-2,CASSLDRGSNQPQHF
TRBJ1-2,few,TRBV5-6,CASRAPVQYPNYGYTF
TRBJ2-7,once,TRBV20-1,CSAGASGAASYEQYF
TRBJ2-7,many,TRBV5-6,CASRKGQGYEQYF
TRBJ1-1,many,TRBV5-1,CASSLAGTGHIGPEAFF
TRBJ1-4,.,TRBV24-1,CATSEVTAGREKLFF
TRBJ1-2,few,TRBV9,CASSTATGTGPSYGYTF
TRBJ1-1,many,TRBV19,CATGGTEAFF
TRBJ2-1,.,TRBV29-1,CSVEYRDGNNEQFF
TRBJ1-5,.,TRBV28,CASRLFLGTPSNQPQHF
TRBJ2-7,few,TRBV18,CASSTGTSGIAVYEQYF